The next 9 T cell receptor beta chains were all read from a single sample in a study of blood T cell repertoires in COVID-19. TCRdb's copy holds only in-frame clones and misses some; the assay was immunoSEQ multiplex PCR. The table includes about 220,000 clones, more than 70% detected once. Sequencing was carried out using peripheral blood. The origin of the receptors is a woman aged 80 or over with acute or convalescent COVID-19.

The chain links TRBV24-1 to TRBJ2-1; TRBD1 matches at 9 bases. V dropped 7 bases and J dropped 10; count of bases not matched to a gene: 13. The CDR3 has 15 amino acids. Germline V gives CDR1 KGHDR, CDR2 SFDVKD. In DNA, the CDR3 is TGTGCCACCAGCTCCGGGACAGGGAGGTCGGGGGAGCAGTTCTTC. This sequence encodes CATSSGTGRSGEQFF.

V gene TRBV18 combines with J gene TRBJ1-1; D call uncertain. CDR3 length equals 15 residues. Trimming stripped 3 bases from V and 1 base from J, with 12 bases between. Looked up from germline, CDR1 is KGHSH and CDR2 is LQKENI. In DNA form, the CDR3 reads TGTGCCAGCTCACCTCGCGGGTTGGGGAACACTGAAGCTTTCTTT. Translation: CASSPRGLGNTEAFF.

V and J are TRBV30 and TRBJ1-6, with TRBD1 matching over 7 bases. The germline V gene has CDR1 GTSNPN and CDR2 SVGIG (reference sequence). The trim removed 1 base at V and 5 bases at J, leaving 5 bases unmatched. The CDR3 has 15 residues. The CDR3 bases are TGTGCCTGGAGTGGGGACAGTCGCAATAATTCACCCCTCCACTTT. Protein: CAWSGDSRNNSPLHF.

The rearrangement links TRBV10-2 to TRBJ2-2; D not resolved. Between the trimmed V and J ends, which lost 3 bases and 2 bases, there was a span of 16 bases. CDR3 length: 17 amino acids. Germline V lookup: CDR1 WSHSY, CDR2 SAAADI. This chain's CDR3 is CASSERFAGSNTGELFF. CDR3 sequence (DNA): TGCGCCAGCAGTGAACGGTTCGCCGGGTCAAACACCGGGGAGCTGTTTTTT.

The chain couples TRBV19 to TRBJ2-6, with a weak D call TRBD2 (6 bases). Germline values: CDR1 LNHDA, CDR2 SQIVND (reference sequence). This CDR3 spans 17 amino acids. Trimming shortened V by 0 bases and J by 1 base, and 10 bases separated the two germline ends. The CDR3 here is CASSIDRRGSGANVLTF. Written as DNA, the CDR3 is TGTGCCAGTAGTATAGATCGTCGGGGGTCTGGGGCCAACGTCCTGACTTTC.

The V gene is TRBV5-4, the J gene TRBJ1-1; 7 nucleotides align to TRBD1. V dropped 0 bases and J dropped 2; count of bases not matched to a gene: 4. CDR1 and CDR2 from the germline V gene are SGHNT and YYREEE (reference sequence). The CDR3 runs to 15 residues. The CDR3 DNA sequence: TGTGCCAGCAGCTTGGGCGCAGGGGGAAACACTGAAGCTTTCTTT. Its protein is CASSLGAGGNTEAFF. The variable domain in full, with the rest retrieved from reference TRBV5-4 and TRBJ1-1, is ETGVTQSPTHLIKTRGQQVTLRCSSQSGHNTVSWYQQALGQGPQFIFQYYREEENGRGNFPPRFSGLQFPNYSSELNVNALELDDSALYLCASSLGAGGNTEAFFGQGTRLTVV.

The chain joins TRBV6-2 or TRBV6-3 to TRBJ2-2; no clear D. The CDR3 totals 14 residues. Germline CDR1 is MNHEY and CDR2 is SVGEGT. Trimming took off 4 bases at V and 2 bases at J, with 8 bases between the two ends. This chain's CDR3 is CASSWQDNTGELFF. The CDR3 region has the DNA TGTGCCAGCAGTTGGCAGGATAACACCGGGGAGCTGTTTTTT.

This clone was recorded once. CDR3 coding DNA: TGTGCCAGTAGCTGGAGCGGGGAGGCTAATGAAAAACTGTTTTTT. Translating gives CASSWSGEANEKLFF. V usage is TRBV19 and J usage is TRBJ1-4, with D unclear. Per germline, CDR1 LNHDA and CDR2 SQIVND (reference sequence). The germline V and J ends were trimmed by 6 bases and 3 bases, with 14 bases remaining between them. This CDR3 has 15 amino acids.

CDR3: CASSLVEGVYGYTF. The CDR3 DNA follows: TGTGCCAGCAGCTTAGTTGAGGGGGTCTATGGCTACACCTTC. The J gene is TRBJ1-2, the V gene TRBV7-8; tentative D call: TRBD1 (6 bases). The V end was cut by 1 base, the J end by 4 bases, with 10 bases between. The CDR3 is made up of 14 amino acids. Germline V gene lookup returns CDR1 SGHVS and CDR2 FQNEAQ. Full variable domain (rest looked up from reference TRBV7-8 and TRBJ1-2): GAGVSQSPRYKVAKRGQDVALRCDPISGHVSLFWYQQALGQGPEFLTYFQNEAQLDKSGLPSDRFFAERPEGSVSTLKIQRTQQEDSAVYLCASSLVEGVYGYTFGSGTRLTVV.